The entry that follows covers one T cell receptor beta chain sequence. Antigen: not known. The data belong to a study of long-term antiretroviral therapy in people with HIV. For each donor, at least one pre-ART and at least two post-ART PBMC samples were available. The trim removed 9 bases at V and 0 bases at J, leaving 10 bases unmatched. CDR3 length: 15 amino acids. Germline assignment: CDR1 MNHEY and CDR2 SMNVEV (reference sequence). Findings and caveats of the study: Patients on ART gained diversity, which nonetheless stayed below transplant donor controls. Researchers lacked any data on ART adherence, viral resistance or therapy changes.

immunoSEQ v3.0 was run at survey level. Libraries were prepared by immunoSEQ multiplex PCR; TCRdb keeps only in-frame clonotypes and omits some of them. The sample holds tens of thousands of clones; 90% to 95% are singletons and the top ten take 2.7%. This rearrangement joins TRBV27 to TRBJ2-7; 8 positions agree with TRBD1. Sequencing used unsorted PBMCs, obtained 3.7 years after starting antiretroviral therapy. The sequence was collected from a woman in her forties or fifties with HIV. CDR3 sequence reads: CASKTGDRNSYEQYF. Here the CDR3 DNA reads TGTGCCAGTAAAACCGGGGACAGGAACTCCTACGAGCAGTACTTC.